The 3 T cell receptor beta chains below all came from one sample that was sequenced in a study of T cells in Graves' hyperthyroidism and ophthalmopathy. Template material for amplifying TCR beta CDR3 regions consisted of RNA transcripts. Researchers ran a first-round RT-PCR on the TCR CDR3 using the HTBI primer set. Each CDR3 protein gets one entry after TCRdb re-called the multiplex PCR reads with MiXCR. The table lists approximately 600,000 distinct CDR3 sequences, approximately 14% of them singletons. Source material: blood. These receptor sequences come from a woman between 40 and 50 years old with Graves' ophthalmopathy.

On this clonotype itself: This may be a read error: a much more frequent sequence differs by one nucleotide. V gene TRBV6-1 combines with J gene TRBJ2-7, with TRBD1 matching 8 bases. This CDR3 spans 15 amino acids. Germline CDR1 and CDR2: MNHNS and SASEGT. CDR3 residues: CASSEYIQGAYELYF. CDR3 DNA sequence: TGTGCCAGCAGTGAATATATCCAGGGGGCCTACGAGCTGTACTTC.

This clonotype was counted at least ten times. This sequence joins TRBV28 and TRBJ1-1; TRBD1 might be the D (6 bases). V was cut by 4 bases and J by 3 bases, with 15 bases left in between. This CDR3 is 15 amino acids long. Germline CDR1 reads MDHEN; CDR2 reads SYDVKM. The CDR3 nucleotides are TGTGCCAGCAGTTCTTACAGGGTGGTGGACACTGAAGCTTTCTTT. This gives the protein CASSSYRVVDTEAFF.

This clonotype was recorded at least ten times. This chain links TRBV27 with TRBJ1-2; D is ambiguous. V was trimmed by 2 bases and J by 5 bases, leaving 9 bases between them. Per the germline V gene, CDR1 is MNHEY and CDR2 is SMNVEV (reference sequence). This CDR3 is 13 amino acids long. This CDR3 reads CASSLTTDYGYTF. The CDR3 DNA is TGTGCCAGCAGTTTAACAACCGATTATGGCTACACCTTC.